This T cell receptor (beta chain) was sequenced during a study of quantifying T cell responses using KT2 cells. About the study: TCR alpha and beta constant-region primers primed reverse transcription of RNA.

The sample holds many counts of this clonotype. Each cDNA got a UMI-containing oligo ligated at its 3' end. The first PCR ran 3 to 5 cycles with an equimolar RC1.1 and RC1.2 beta primer mix. Each CDR3 protein gets one entry after TCRdb re-called the UMI-ligation and nested PCR reads with MiXCR. The table has tens of thousands of distinct CDR3 sequences, 7.3% seen once. Germline V lookup: CDR1 MNHNY, CDR2 SVGAGI (reference sequence). After removal of 8 bases from V and 2 bases from J, the junction contained 7 bases not matched to a gene. CDR3 length equals 16 residues. This TCR was sampled from a human donor. The material sequenced was PBMCs spiked with cells of the T cell clone KT2. V usage is TRBV6-6 and J usage is TRBJ2-5, with TRBD2 matching over 14 bases. CDR3 residues: CASRGLAGGPQETQYF. In nucleotides, the CDR3 is TGTGCCAGCCGTGGACTAGCGGGGGGACCGCAAGAGACCCAGTACTTC.